This T cell receptor beta chain was sequenced for a study of T cell responses to AZD1222 COVID-19 vaccine (TCRdb year 2021). Describing the broader study: Because spike-specific TCR depth and breadth did not differ between the two schedules, AZD1222 recipients who got a second dose at roughly 4 weeks were pooled with those who got a second dose at roughly 12 weeks. A total of over 230 trial participants underwent TCR sequencing, of whom nearly 210 received two doses of AZD1222 and about 26 received two doses of the MenACWY control vaccine. Enrollment into the trials was organized by age into subgroups of 18-55, 56-69 and 70-plus years, and those subgroups contained around 150, 28 and 57 TCR-sequenced participants, respectively.

The sample's time point label, decoded: baseline before first vaccination. Vaccinee samples were obtained from the UK trials COV001 and COV002, which included a single-blind randomized controlled phase 2/3 trial of AZD1222 (ChAdOx1 nCoV-19) in healthy adults. Trial participant PBMC samples were collected at day 0 and day 28 after the second dose for TCRbeta chain sequencing. A note on this clone: Its antigen is still unknown. Qualities for individual bases were not recorded, and no much larger clone is one base off.

The CDR3 regions of human TCRbeta chains were analyzed by immunosequencing. In the authors' own workflow: Repertoire TCRs were checked for matches against a reference library of SARS-CoV-2-specific TCRs that had been generated using the MIRA antigen-specificity platform. Breadth was defined as the fraction of unique TCRs that were SARS-CoV-2-associated. Depth was defined as the fraction of total T cells that were SARS-CoV-2-associated. Using the MIRA data, each spike-specific TCR was mapped to the spike region that the TCR reacts to and placed in a CD4 or CD8 class. Log10-transformed breadth and depth values were compared by one-way ANOVA with Sidak's multiple comparisons tests. Held by TCRdb, this immuneACCESS table contains in-frame sequences only and omits some clones. Under half of the omission traces to an unresolved V gene where checked; the cause of the rest is unknown. V and J calls plus clone size are reproduced from that table; the DNA served to infer D and trimming. This sample comprises around 95,000 clones, around 89% of them detected only once. Clones ranked in the top ten supply around 3% of the sample.

Based on the germline V gene, the CDR1 and CDR2 sequences are MNHEY and SVGAGI. Trimming removed 7 bases from V and 2 bases from J, leaving 11 bases between the germline ends. From the cysteine up to the phenylalanine, the CDR3 has a length of 14 residues. Only the CDR3 DNA stays, 42 bases, in frame from base 1. Paper-wide results and their limitations: Conclusions about previously exposed vaccinees were limited because only six AZD1222 recipients were SARS-CoV-2 seropositive at baseline. After two AZD1222 doses, both the breadth and the depth of spike-specific TCRs were significantly higher than at day 0 and than in MenACWY recipients. Reportedly, close to half of the unique spike-specific TCRs recognized epitopes lying outside the regions that are mutated in the B.1.351 and B.1.1.7 variants. In the small 56-69-year group, the increase in depth fell short of significance, most likely because of low power. Participants were mostly white British and included more females than males, and it was suggested by the authors that clonal diversity may have been underestimated. The whole spike protein was spanned by vaccine-associated CD4 TCRs, and dominant responses were seen in regions 160-218 and 743-854. Because no samples from the day 14 peak response were available, repertoires could be characterized only after the peak T cell response.

The origin of this receptor is an adult in good health. This sample comprised peripheral blood, obtained on day 0 of AZD1222 vaccination. The sequence is built from TRBV6-5 and TRBJ1-4; the D segment could be TRBD1, given 5 matching bases. The CDR3: CASMGGTTNEKLFF. The nucleotide sequence reads TGTGCCAGCATGGGAGGGACGACTAATGAAAAACTGTTTTTT.